The clone carrying this T cell receptor (beta chain) was detected a few times. Germline V gene data show CDR1 as SGHRS and CDR2 as YFSETQ. The CDR3 is 14 residues long. Between the trimmed V and J ends, which lost 4 bases and 4 bases, there was a span of 12 bases. Method: immunoSEQ multiplex PCR; TCRdb's copy keeps in-frame clones and lacks some. Altogether more than 150,000 clones are present, 80% to 90% being singletons, with the ten largest covering around 10%. This entry comes from a study of blood T cell repertoires in COVID-19. The wider study: The United States, Italy and Spain supplied acute and convalescent COVID-19 samples.

The sample was peripheral blood. The sequence came from a woman at least 80 years old with COVID-19, enrolled during active disease. The chain is built from TRBV5-1 and TRBJ1-3, with D perhaps TRBD1 (6 bases). The CDR3 loop is CASSPGHEGNTIYF. The DNA for the CDR3 is TGCGCCAGCAGCCCGGGACATGAGGGAAACACCATATATTTT.